The entry that follows covers one TCR beta chain sequence. Its antigen is still unknown. The data are from a study of T cells in localized non-small cell lung cancer. Study-wide points: Appearances in adjacent lung were noted for a median 57 of the top 100 tumor clones.

Libraries were prepared by immunoSEQ multiplex PCR; TCRdb keeps only in-frame clonotypes and omits some of them. This sample yields around 100,000 clones, of which over 80% are seen a single time; more than 14% belongs to the top ten. Germline V CDR1 and CDR2: SNHLY, FYNNEI. This CDR3 has 12 residues. V was trimmed by 7 bases and J by 9 bases, leaving 14 bases between them. The source material was peripheral blood, sampled before any cancer treatment. The sequence was collected from a man aged 35 to 70 with stage I squamous cell lung carcinoma. The chain joins TRBV2 to TRBJ2-3; D could derive from TRBD1 or TRBD2 (5 bases each). In DNA, the CDR3 is TGTGCCAGCAATCTGGATGGGGGAACGCAGTATTTT. It specifies CASNLDGGTQYF. The full variable domain, rest sourced from reference TRBV2 and TRBJ2-3, is EPEVTQTPSHQVTQMGQEVILRCVPISNHLYFYWYRQILGQKVEFLVSFYNNEISEKSEIFDDQFSVERPDGSNFTLKIRSTKLEDSAMYFCASNLDGGTQYFGPGTRLTVL.